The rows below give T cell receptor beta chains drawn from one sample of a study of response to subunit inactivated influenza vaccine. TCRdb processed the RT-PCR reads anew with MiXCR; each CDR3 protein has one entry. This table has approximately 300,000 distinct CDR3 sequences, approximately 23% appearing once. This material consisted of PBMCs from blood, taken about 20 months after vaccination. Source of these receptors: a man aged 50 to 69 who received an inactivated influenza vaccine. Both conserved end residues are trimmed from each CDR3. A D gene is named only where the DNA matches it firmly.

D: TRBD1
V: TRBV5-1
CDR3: ASSARQGRGTEAF

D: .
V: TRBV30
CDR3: AWTTGVSTDTQY

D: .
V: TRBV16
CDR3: ASSQKSVNTEAF

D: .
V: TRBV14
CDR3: ASSQDRIGAF

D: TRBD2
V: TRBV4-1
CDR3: ASSQGSRNTAGGPSYNEQF

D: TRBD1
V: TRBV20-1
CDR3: SATRDRVEEKLF

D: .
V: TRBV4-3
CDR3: ASSQDNPRGRAASPLH

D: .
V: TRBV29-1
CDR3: SVGQGGYVETQY

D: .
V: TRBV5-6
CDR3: ASSLSPTVNTEAF

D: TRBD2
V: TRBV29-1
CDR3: SVRTSGGNTGELF

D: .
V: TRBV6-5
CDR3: ASRLDRKYGYT

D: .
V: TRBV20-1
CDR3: SASGTGGNIQY

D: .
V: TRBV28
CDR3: ASSDSGANVLT

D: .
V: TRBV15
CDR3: ATSRGLGSGGEAF

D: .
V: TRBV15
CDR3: ATRYGATNEKLF

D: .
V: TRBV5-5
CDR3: ASSLSAQGLEKDGAF

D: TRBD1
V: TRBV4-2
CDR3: ASSHLGQGDYT

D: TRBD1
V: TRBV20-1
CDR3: SASSGQGLADTQY

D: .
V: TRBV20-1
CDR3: SARDAGRSYNEQF

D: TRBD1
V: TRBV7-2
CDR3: ASSLGGDRATEAF

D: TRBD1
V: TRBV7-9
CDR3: ASSQRQGSYEQY

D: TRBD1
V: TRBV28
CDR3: ASHRGDYGYT

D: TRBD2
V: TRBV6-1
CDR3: ASSDWTSGYEQY

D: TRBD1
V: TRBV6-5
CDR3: ASSSRQGFGNTIY

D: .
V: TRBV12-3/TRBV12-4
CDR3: ASRGPGGSQPQH

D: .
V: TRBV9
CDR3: AIFTASNYVSYT

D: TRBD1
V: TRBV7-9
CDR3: ASSNPPGTGDTDTQY

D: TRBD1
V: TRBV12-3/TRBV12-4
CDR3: ASSLSADRSSYEQY

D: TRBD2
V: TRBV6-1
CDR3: ASSPLGLAGGSEQF

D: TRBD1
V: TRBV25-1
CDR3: ASSDRAYRGQETQY

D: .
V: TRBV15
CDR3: ATSRGDTQETQY

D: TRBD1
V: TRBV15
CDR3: ATSTSRDSYNEQF

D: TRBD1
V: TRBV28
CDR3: ASSAARTGGHEQY

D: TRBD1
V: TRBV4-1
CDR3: ASSQTTGDLYNEQF

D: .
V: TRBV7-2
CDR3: ASSPLVAAPKETQY

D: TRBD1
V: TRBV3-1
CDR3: ASTARQGPNTEAF

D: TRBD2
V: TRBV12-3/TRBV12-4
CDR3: ASSLGSGRADTQY

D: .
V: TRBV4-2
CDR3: ASSQGDTNTEAF

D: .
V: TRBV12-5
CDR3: ASGSGGTEAF

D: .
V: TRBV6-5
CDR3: ASSSPTRFYGYT

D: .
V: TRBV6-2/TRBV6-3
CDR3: ASQQSSNQPQH

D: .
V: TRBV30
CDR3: AWRRQNTEAF

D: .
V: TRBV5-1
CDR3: ASSLEQKGYGYT

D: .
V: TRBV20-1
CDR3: SARAVRVRSYEQY

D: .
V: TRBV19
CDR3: ASSIGGPGVGTEAF

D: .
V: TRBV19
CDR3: ASSIGGGTGGEQF

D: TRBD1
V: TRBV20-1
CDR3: SARDLAGWDRENQPQH

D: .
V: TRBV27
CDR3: ATNLLGRPPYEQY

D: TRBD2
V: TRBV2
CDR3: ASSESSGRAGELF

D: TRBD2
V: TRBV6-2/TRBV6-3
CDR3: ASRPRTLAGDQGELF

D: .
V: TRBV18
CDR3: ASSPPAGSPYEQY

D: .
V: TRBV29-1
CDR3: SVEDEGLSYAYT

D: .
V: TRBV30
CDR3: AWSKQGNGYT

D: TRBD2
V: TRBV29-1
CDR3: SVDRRGDSTDTQY

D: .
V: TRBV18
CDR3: ASSPLANEKLF